This T cell receptor beta chain was identified during a study of PD-L1 blockade in urothelial cancer. Study-level background: There were a median of about 140,000 T cells in blood samples.

Only in-frame clones appear in the TCRdb table, and some are missing; sequencing was by immunoSEQ multiplex PCR. Of tens of thousands of clones in the sample, around four fifths were seen once. Time point described: pretreatment peripheral blood. This CDR3 is built from 16 residues. Germline V CDR1 and CDR2: SGHDT, YYEEEE. Deletions cut 4 bases from V and 3 bases from J, with 17 bases between. This clone was found a few times. Source: PBMCs, taken around atezolizumab (anti-PD-L1) treatment. The chain joins TRBV5-6 to TRBJ2-1; possible D gene TRBD1, 5 bases. This receptor was identified in a man aged 40-55 years with urothelial cancer. DNA of the CDR3: TGTGCCAGCAGCCACGAAGCCAAAGGGGACTACAATGAGCAGTTCTTC. This codes for CASSHEAKGDYNEQFF.